This T cell receptor (beta chain) was identified in a study of neoadjuvant anti-PD-1 for oral cavity cancer. General observations from the study: Only a few patients per response group were TCR-analyzed; validation needed.

CDR1 is SNHLY and CDR2 is FYNNEI in the germline V gene. V lost 7 bases, J lost 2 bases, and 8 bases lay in between. There are 12 residues in the CDR3. Produced via immunoSEQ multiplex PCR; TCRdb's table is partial and in-frame only. The sample carries under 85,000 clones, less than 85% recorded once. Details on this clone: Its antigen is unknown.

The patients had HPV-negative, locally advanced oral cavity squamous cell carcinoma. The TCR originated in a person between 35 and 79 years old with oral cavity squamous cell carcinoma. This chain links TRBV2 with TRBJ1-1; D unresolved. This specimen consisted of PBMCs, obtained before nivolumab (anti-PD-1) treatment. The CDR3 loop is CASKEYNTEAFF. The CDR3 DNA follows: TGTGCCAGCAAGGAGTATAACACTGAAGCTTTCTTT.